These 20 T cell receptor beta chains came from one sample sequenced in a study of siplizumab effects on memory and regulatory T cells. The data were produced by immunoSEQ multiplex PCR, yet TCRdb's version contains in-frame clones alone and is incomplete. Counted here are about 100,000 clones, about 94% occurring once; the ten biggest clones make up roughly 1.4%. Material for sequencing was non-Treg CD4+ T cells sorted from blood. The receptors were sampled from a human donor in good health.

CDR3 loop: CASSLAAGAETQYF. The CDR3 DNA reads TGTGCCAGCAGCTTAGCAGCGGGAGCCGAGACCCAGTACTTC. This chain connects TRBV7-2 to TRBJ2-5, with 8 bases aligning to TRBD2. The CDR3 spans 14 residues. J was trimmed by 5 bases and V by 0 bases; bases with no gene match: 2. Looked up from germline, CDR1 is SGHTA and CDR2 is FQGNSA.

The chain uses TRBV5-1 and TRBJ1-2; weak D call: TRBD1 (6 bases). The CDR3 is 15 residues long. Germline V gene data show CDR1 as SGHRS and CDR2 as YFSETQ. Trimming took off 0 bases at V and 2 bases at J, with 11 bases between the two ends. The CDR3 here is CASSLVGQTNYGYTF. Written as DNA, the CDR3 is TGCGCCAGCAGCTTGGTCGGACAGACGAACTATGGCTACACCTTC.

This chain uses TRBV6-5 with TRBJ2-5; D is possibly TRBD2 (6 bases). In germline, CDR1 is MNHEY, CDR2 SVGAGI. V was clipped by 0 bases and J by 5 bases, with 10 bases between them. CDR3 length equals 14 residues. This CDR3 reads CASSYSWGVETQYF. The CDR3 DNA is TGTGCCAGCAGTTACTCGTGGGGGGTGGAGACCCAGTACTTC.

CDR3 sequence reads: CASGGIGSYNEQFF. For the CDR3, the DNA is TGTGCCAGCGGTGGTATAGGCTCCTACAATGAGCAGTTCTTC. This chain connects TRBV6-5 to TRBJ2-1; no reliable D call. The CDR3 loop spans 14 amino acids. The germline V gene has CDR1 MNHEY and CDR2 SVGAGI. The V and J ends lost 8 bases and 0 bases respectively, with 11 bases between them.

The gene calls are TRBV18 and TRBJ2-3; D unresolved. V was shortened by 6 bases and J by 0 bases, with 13 bases between the two germline ends. The CDR3 consists of 15 residues. The germline V gene encodes CDR1 KGHSH and CDR2 LQKENI. CDR3 amino acids: CASSPQVASTDTQYF. CDR3 in DNA: TGTGCCAGCTCTCCGCAGGTGGCTAGCACAGATACGCAGTATTTT.

Only one count was recorded for this clone. The gene calls are TRBV5-6 and TRBJ1-1; perhaps TRBD1 as D (6 bases). Germline V lookup: CDR1 SGHDT, CDR2 YYEEEE. CDR3 length: 16 residues. The V gene lost 0 bases and the J gene lost 0 bases, with 12 bases spanning the gap. The CDR3 sequence is CASSLGRGRMNTEAFF. Here the CDR3 DNA reads TGTGCCAGCAGCTTGGGTAGGGGGAGGATGAACACTGAAGCTTTCTTT.

This rearrangement joins TRBV30 to TRBJ1-2; 7 nucleotides line up with TRBD1. The junction had 8 bases not matched to a gene; V was cut back by 6 bases and J by 4 bases. CDR1 GTSNPN and CDR2 SVGIG come from the germline V gene (reference sequence). The CDR3 sequence is 13 residues long. CDR3 nucleotides: TGTGCCTGCAATTTCGGACAGGCCTATGGCTACACCTTC. It yields the protein CACNFGQAYGYTF.

This sequence joins TRBV5-1 and TRBJ2-1; 9 bases agree with TRBD2. The CDR3 has 14 residues. The V segment lost 0 bases and the J segment 8 bases; nucleotides outside the gene matches: 3. Germline CDR1 reads SGHRS; CDR2 reads YFSETQ. CDR3 coding DNA: TGCGCCAGCAGCTTGGAGCTAGCGGGATATGAGCAGTTCTTC. This translates into CASSLELAGYEQFF.

The CDR3 sequence: CASSLGPNYEQYF. The DNA for the CDR3 is TGTGCCAGCAGCTTGGGGCCGAACTACGAGCAGTACTTC. This rearrangement joins TRBV5-4 to TRBJ2-7; D not resolved. Germline V gene sequence: CDR1 SGHNT, CDR2 YYREEE (reference sequence). Deletions cut 0 bases from V and 3 bases from J, with 7 bases between. The CDR3 sequence is 13 residues long.

The V call is TRBV19, the J call TRBJ2-7; D uncertain. Looked up from germline, CDR1 is LNHDA and CDR2 is SQIVND (reference sequence). The length of the CDR3 is 14 residues. The V end was cut by 4 bases, the J end by 2 bases, with 12 bases between. The CDR3 nucleotides read TGTGCCAGTAGTAGAGCCGCAGGAGCCTACGAGCAGTACTTC. It is translated as CASSRAAGAYEQYF. Full variable domain (outside the CDR3, taken from reference TRBV19 and TRBJ2-7): DGGITQSPKYLFRKEGQNVTLSCEQNLNHDAMYWYRQDPGQGLRLIYYSQIVNDFQKGDIAEGYSVSREKKESFPLTVTSAQKNPTAFYLCASSRAAGAYEQYFGPGTRLTVT.

This sequence joins TRBV5-1 and TRBJ2-7; 7 positions agree with TRBD1. Germline V gives CDR1 SGHRS, CDR2 YFSETQ. The V segment lost 1 base and the J segment 6 bases; nucleotides outside the gene matches: 1. The CDR3 totals 12 residues. CDR3: CASSLWTGEQYF. CDR3 bases: TGCGCCAGCAGCTTGTGGACAGGCGAGCAGTACTTC.

Only one count was recorded for this clone. The chain uses TRBV7-9 and TRBJ1-3; no definite D call. CDR1 is SEHNR, CDR2 FQNEAQ, per germline (reference sequence). Deletions cut 5 bases from V and 3 bases from J, with 5 bases between. This CDR3 is 12 amino acids long. The DNA for the CDR3 is TGTGCCAGCAGCCCAAATGGAAACACCATATATTTT. Its protein is CASSPNGNTIYF.

V and J are TRBV5-8 and TRBJ1-1; no definite D call. Germline CDR1 reads SGHTS; CDR2 reads YDEGEE. The CDR3 spans 16 residues. Trimming removed 8 bases at V and 0 bases at J, with 20 bases between. CDR3 amino acids: CASPFPPGVVNTEAFF. CDR3 bases: TGTGCCAGTCCTTTTCCGCCTGGGGTAGTGAACACTGAAGCTTTCTTT.

The rearrangement links TRBV19 to TRBJ2-1; TRBD2 aligns across 12 bases. Germline CDR1 reads LNHDA; CDR2 reads SQIVND (reference sequence). The CDR3 runs to 17 residues. Trimming cost V 7 bases and J 5 bases; bases outside gene matches: 12. The CDR3 sequence: CASNSIGTSGPHNEQFF. The CDR3 DNA follows: TGTGCCAGTAACTCAATTGGGACTAGCGGGCCACACAATGAGCAGTTCTTC.

The rearrangement links TRBV7-8 to TRBJ1-5, with D perhaps matching TRBD1 (5 bases). Germline CDR1 SGHVS, CDR2 FQNEAQ. The CDR3 is made up of 16 amino acids. Trimming took off 2 bases at V and 5 bases at J, with 16 bases between the two ends. CDR3 amino acids: CASSLRGVAAYQPQHF. The CDR3, as DNA: TGTGCCAGCAGCTTACGGGGGGTCGCGGCATATCAGCCCCAGCATTTT.

This rearrangement joins TRBV2 to TRBJ1-5, with D unclear. CDR3 size: 13 residues. Trimming left V 5 bases short and J 0 bases short, with 5 bases between. Germline V lookup: CDR1 SNHLY, CDR2 FYNNEI. The CDR3, as DNA: TGTGCCAGCAGTCAGTATAGCAATCAGCCCCAGCATTTT. Encoded protein: CASSQYSNQPQHF.

CDR3 DNA: TGTGCCATCACCGATAGGCGGAATGAGCAGTTCTTC. Amino acid sequence: CAITDRRNEQFF. The chain employs TRBV10-3 and TRBJ2-1; D not resolved. The CDR3 loop spans 12 amino acids. Trimming stripped 7 bases from V and 7 bases from J, with 11 bases between. Germline-derived CDR1 and CDR2 are ENHRY and SYGVKD.

The V call is TRBV5-1, the J call TRBJ2-1; 11 bases are a match to TRBD1. The germline CDR1 and CDR2 sequences are SGHRS and YFSETQ. The trim removed 4 bases at V and 2 bases at J, leaving 2 bases unmatched. There are 15 residues in the CDR3. DNA of the CDR3: TGCGCCAGCAGCCAGGGACAGGGGGCCTACAATGAGCAGTTCTTC. Translating it yields CASSQGQGAYNEQFF. Drawing the rest from reference TRBV5-1 and TRBJ2-1, the complete variable domain is KAGVTQTPRYLIKTRGQQVTLSCSPISGHRSVSWYQQTPGQGLQFLFEYFSETQRNKGNFPGRFSGRQFSNSRSEMNVSTLELGDSALYLCASSQGQGAYNEQFFGPGTRLTVL.

The rearrangement uses TRBV5-1 and TRBJ2-3, with 12 bases fitting TRBD1. The V gene end was trimmed by 0 bases and the J gene end by 4 bases; junction bases not matched to a gene: 3. Germline V gene lookup returns CDR1 SGHRS and CDR2 YFSETQ. The CDR3 spans 16 residues. The CDR3 bases are TGCGCCAGCAGCTTGGTGGGACAGGGGGCCGCAGATACGCAGTATTTT. Its protein is CASSLVGQGAADTQYF.

CDR3 sequence (DNA): TGTGCCAGCAGGATAACAGGGGCGATAATGTCCTACGAGCAGTACTTC. Translating it yields CASRITGAIMSYEQYF. The genes are TRBV7-2 and TRBJ2-7; 7 bases align to TRBD1. From germline, CDR1 is SGHTA and CDR2 FQGNSA. The trim removed 6 bases at V and 1 base at J, leaving 12 bases unmatched. The CDR3 loop spans 16 amino acids.